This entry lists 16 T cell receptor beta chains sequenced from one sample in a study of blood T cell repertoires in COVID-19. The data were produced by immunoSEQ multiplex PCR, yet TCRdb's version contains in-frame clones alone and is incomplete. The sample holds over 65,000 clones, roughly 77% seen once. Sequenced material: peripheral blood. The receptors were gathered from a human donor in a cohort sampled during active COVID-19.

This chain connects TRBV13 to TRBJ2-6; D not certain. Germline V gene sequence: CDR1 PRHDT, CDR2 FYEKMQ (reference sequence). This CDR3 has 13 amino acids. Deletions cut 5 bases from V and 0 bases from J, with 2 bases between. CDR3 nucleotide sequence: TGTGCCAGCAGCCACTCTGGGGCCAACGTCCTGACTTTC. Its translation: CASSHSGANVLTF.

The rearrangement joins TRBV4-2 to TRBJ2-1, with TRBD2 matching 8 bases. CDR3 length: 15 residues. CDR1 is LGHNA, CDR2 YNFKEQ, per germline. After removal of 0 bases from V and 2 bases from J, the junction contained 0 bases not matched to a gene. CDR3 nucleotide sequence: TGTGCCAGCAGCCAAGATAGCGGGGCCTACAATGAGCAGTTCTTC. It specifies CASSQDSGAYNEQFF.

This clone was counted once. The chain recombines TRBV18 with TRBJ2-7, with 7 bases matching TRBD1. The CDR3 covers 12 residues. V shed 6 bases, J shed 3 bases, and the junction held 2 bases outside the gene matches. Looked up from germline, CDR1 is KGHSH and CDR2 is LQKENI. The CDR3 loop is CASSGTDYEQYF. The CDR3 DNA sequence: TGTGCCAGCTCTGGGACAGACTACGAGCAGTACTTC.

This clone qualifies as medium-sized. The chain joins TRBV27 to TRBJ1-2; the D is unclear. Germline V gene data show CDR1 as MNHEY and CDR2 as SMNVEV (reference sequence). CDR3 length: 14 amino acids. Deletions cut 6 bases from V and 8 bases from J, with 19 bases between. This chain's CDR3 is CASSPRTAASGYTF. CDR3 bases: TGTGCCAGCAGCCCTCGGACTGCCGCGTCAGGCTACACCTTC.

The CDR3 region has the DNA TGTGCCAGCAGTTTTTCGGGAGTCGAGCAGTACTTC. Protein sequence: CASSFSGVEQYF. This chain joins TRBV28 and TRBJ2-7, with a tentative D call TRBD2 (6 bases). Trimming left V 3 bases short and J 6 bases short, with 9 bases between. Per germline, CDR1 MDHEN and CDR2 SYDVKM. The CDR3 has 12 residues.

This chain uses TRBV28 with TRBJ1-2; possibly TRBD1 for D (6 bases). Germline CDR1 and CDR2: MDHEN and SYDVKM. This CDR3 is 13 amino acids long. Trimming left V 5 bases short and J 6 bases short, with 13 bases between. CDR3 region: CASSEGGEDGYTF. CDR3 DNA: TGTGCCAGCAGTGAGGGGGGGGAAGATGGCTACACCTTC.

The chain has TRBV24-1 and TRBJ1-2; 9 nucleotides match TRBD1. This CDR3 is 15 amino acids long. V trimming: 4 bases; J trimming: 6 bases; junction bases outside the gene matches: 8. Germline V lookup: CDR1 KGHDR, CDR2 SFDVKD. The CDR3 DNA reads TGTGCCACCAGTGAGATTCGGGACAGGGACGATGGCTACACCTTC. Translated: CATSEIRDRDDGYTF.

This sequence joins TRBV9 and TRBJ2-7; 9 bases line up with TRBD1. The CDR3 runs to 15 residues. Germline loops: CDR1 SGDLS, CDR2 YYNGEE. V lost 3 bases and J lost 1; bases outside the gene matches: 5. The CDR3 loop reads CASSASGQGSYEQYF. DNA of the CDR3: TGTGCCAGCAGCGCCTCCGGACAGGGGTCCTACGAGCAGTACTTC.

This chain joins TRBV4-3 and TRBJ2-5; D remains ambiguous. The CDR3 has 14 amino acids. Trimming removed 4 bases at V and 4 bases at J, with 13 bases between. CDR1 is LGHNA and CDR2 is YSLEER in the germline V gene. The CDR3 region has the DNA TGCGCCAGCAGCCCTACCTCACGAGCAGAGACCCAGTACTTC. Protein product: CASSPTSRAETQYF.

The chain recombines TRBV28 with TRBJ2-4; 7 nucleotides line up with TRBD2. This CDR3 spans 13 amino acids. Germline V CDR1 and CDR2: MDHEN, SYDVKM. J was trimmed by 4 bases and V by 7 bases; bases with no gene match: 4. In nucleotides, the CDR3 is TGTGCCAGCACCCGTAGCGGGAAAAACATTCAGTACTTC. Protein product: CASTRSGKNIQYF.

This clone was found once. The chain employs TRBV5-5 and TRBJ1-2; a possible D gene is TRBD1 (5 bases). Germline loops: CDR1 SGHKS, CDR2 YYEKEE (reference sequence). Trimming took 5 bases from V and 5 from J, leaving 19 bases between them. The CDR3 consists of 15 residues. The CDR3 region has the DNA TGTGCCAGCAGTTACGGCGGGACCCAAATTTATGGCTACACCTTC. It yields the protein CASSYGGTQIYGYTF.

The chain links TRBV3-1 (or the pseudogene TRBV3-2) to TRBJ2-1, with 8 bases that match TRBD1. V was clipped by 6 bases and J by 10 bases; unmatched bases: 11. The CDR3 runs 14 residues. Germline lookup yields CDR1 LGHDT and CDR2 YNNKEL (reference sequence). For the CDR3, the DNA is TGTGCCAGCAGGCAGGGGGCGGGGTTGAGAGAGCAGTTCTTC. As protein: CASRQGAGLREQFF.

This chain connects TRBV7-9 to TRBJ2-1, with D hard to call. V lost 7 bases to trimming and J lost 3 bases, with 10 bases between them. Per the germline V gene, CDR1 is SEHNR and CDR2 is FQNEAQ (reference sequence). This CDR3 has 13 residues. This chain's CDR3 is CASNSGGYNEQFF. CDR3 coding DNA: TGTGCCAGCAACTCCGGCGGCTACAATGAGCAGTTCTTC. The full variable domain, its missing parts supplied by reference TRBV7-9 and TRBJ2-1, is DTGVSQNPRHKITKRGQNVTFRCDPISEHNRLYWYRQTLGQGPEFLTYFQNEAQLEKSRLLSDRFSAERPKGSFSTLEIQRTEQGDSAMYLCASNSGGYNEQFFGPGTRLTVL.

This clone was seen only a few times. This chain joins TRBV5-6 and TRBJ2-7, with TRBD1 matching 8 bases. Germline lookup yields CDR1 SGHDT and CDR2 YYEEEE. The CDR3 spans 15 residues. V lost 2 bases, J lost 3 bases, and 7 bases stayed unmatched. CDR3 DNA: TGTGCCAGCAGCTTAAAGGACAGGGAGGTCTACGAGCAGTACTTC. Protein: CASSLKDREVYEQYF.

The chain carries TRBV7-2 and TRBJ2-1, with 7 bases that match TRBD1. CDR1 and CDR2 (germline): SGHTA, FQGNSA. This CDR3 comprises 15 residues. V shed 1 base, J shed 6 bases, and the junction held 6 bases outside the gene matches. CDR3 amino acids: CASSLDGRGFNEQFF. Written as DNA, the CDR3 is TGTGCCAGCAGCTTAGACGGCAGGGGGTTCAATGAGCAGTTCTTC.

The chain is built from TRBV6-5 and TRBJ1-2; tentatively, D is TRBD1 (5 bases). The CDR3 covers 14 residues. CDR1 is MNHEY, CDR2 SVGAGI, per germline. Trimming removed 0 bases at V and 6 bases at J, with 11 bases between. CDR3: CASSYSMTVDGYTF. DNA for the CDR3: TGTGCCAGCAGTTACTCGATGACAGTGGATGGCTACACCTTC.